This is a list of T cell receptor beta chains from one sample in a study of vaccination and CD4 T cells after COVID-19. A single record per CDR3 protein comes from TCRdb applying MiXCR to the PCR reads. This table has fewer than 20,000 distinct CDR3 sequences, around half appearing once. Their antigen targets remain unknown. The sequences come from CD4+ T cells from blood, cultured in vitro, collected before SARS-CoV-2 vaccination. These receptors were taken from a human donor who had recovered from COVID-19. Each CDR3 is given with its conserved first and last residue. A D gene is named only where the DNA matches it firmly.

>TRBD1|16|TRBV5-8
CASSLSPDRSNSPLHF
>TRBD2|13|TRBV20-1
CSAGLAGGYEQYF
>-|13|TRBV5-1
CASSLDLNQPQHF
>TRBD2|16|TRBV6-5
CASSYSAGGPTGELFF
>TRBD1|14|TRBV27
CASNRQGGSYEQYF
>TRBD1|13|TRBV20-1
CSASKDRVDGYTF
>-|15|TRBV11-3
CASTKGRGARETQYF
>TRBD1|15|TRBV6-4
CASSVGTGEMDTQYF
>-|18|TRBV27
CASRQRPRLPSEPETQYF
>-|11|TRBV29-1
CSAREPYGYTF
>TRBD1|15|TRBV19
CASSVGTGLGDTQYF
>-|15|TRBV5-1
CASSLGTPDQETQYF
>-|17|TRBV6-2/TRBV6-3
CASSRGRPAGFTDTQYF
>-|14|TRBV5-1
CASSLEGSTDTQYF
>-|16|TRBV19
CASSTFTGTRFTEAFF
>TRBD1|17|TRBV15
CATSRDRWTGEGYEQYF
>-|16|TRBV7-2
CASSRRRRREKAEAFF
>TRBD1|16|TRBV5-1
CASSLAGDRVWETQYF
>-|16|TRBV19
CASRLSGRGRTDTQYF
>-|13|TRBV7-3
CASSWTVNTEAFF
>-|17|TRBV4-1
CASSQVRILQGNTEAFF
>-|17|TRBV5-4
CASSLEPRGGGTNEQFF
>-|14|TRBV11-3
CASSFGRVEDEQYF
>-|14|TRBV6-5
CASSYSSGAQPQHF
>-|14|TRBV20-1
CSARDLKNTGELFF
>-|13|TRBV7-9
CASSFKGGTEAFF
>-|18|TRBV7-2
CASSSALRLGRKTGELFF
>TRBD2|13|TRBV6-2/TRBV6-3
CASSWGGSYEQYF
>-|12|TRBV29-1
CSVRRGNYGYTF
>-|15|TRBV7-8
CASSSTNRQTGELFF
>TRBD1|14|TRBV29-1
CSVVRDRGSYGYTF
>-|17|TRBV2
CASSRVLSLLSNQPQHF
>TRBD2|18|TRBV5-6
CASSMGLAGARGTGELFF
>TRBD1|13|TRBV2
CASSEGRGNGYTF
>-|14|TRBV7-3
CASSFQRGGETQYF
>TRBD1|16|TRBV19
CASSRTPGGRNQPQHF
>-|13|TRBV18
CASSSAGTSRAFF
>-|11|TRBV29-1
CSVVGNTEAFF
>-|12|TRBV19
CATSRRNTEAFF
>-|13|TRBV7-9
CASSFRGTDTQYF
>-|14|TRBV11-2
CASTRVMGGTEAFF
>-|15|TRBV10-3
CAISELGSGQETQYF
>-|12|TRBV15
CATSPHRDTQYF
>-|12|TRBV6-1
CASSEAPGAQYF
>-|12|TRBV2
CASSVLGNTIYF
>-|16|TRBV4-3
CASSQSTTRGTGELFF
>-|15|TRBV11-3
CASSNIRDYNSPLHF
>-|14|TRBV7-9
CASSFQGSSYEQYF
>-|15|TRBV20-1
CSARVGGQESQPQHF
>-|13|TRBV12-3/TRBV12-4
CASSFRRNSPLHF
>-|16|TRBV28
CASSLGQGTYNSPLHF